The 3 T cell receptor beta chains below all came from one sample that was sequenced in a study of shared T cell receptors in the human thymus. Clones were read by immunoSEQ multiplex PCR, and TCRdb kept only the in-frame ones, dropping some. This table holds 540,000 or so clones, around 78% found once. These data were also reused for a study on human thymus T cells.

The sample taken for sequencing was thymocytes. Receptors were obtained from a boy younger than two with a congenital heart defect.

The genes are TRBV2 and TRBJ2-7, with 13 bases lining up with TRBD2. The CDR3 totals 17 residues. The germline gives CDR1 SNHLY, CDR2 FYNNEI. Trimming took 5 bases from V and 4 from J; bases not matched to a gene: 11. CDR3 sequence: CASSRVGLAGLSYEQYF. CDR3 DNA: TGTGCCAGCAGTCGTGTGGGACTAGCGGGATTGTCTTACGAGCAGTACTTC.

The rearrangement uses TRBV4-3 and TRBJ1-3; no clear D. The V gene's germline CDR1 is LGHNA and CDR2 YSLEER. This CDR3 contains 14 residues. V shed 1 base and J shed 7 bases, with 11 bases lying between them. CDR3 in amino acids: CASSQGGHRNTIYF. The CDR3 DNA reads TGCGCCAGCAGCCAAGGAGGTCATCGGAACACCATATATTTT.

The chain combines TRBV27 with TRBJ1-2; D is possibly TRBD1 (5 bases). CDR1 is MNHEY, CDR2 SMNVEV, per germline (reference sequence). This CDR3 region has 14 residues. V lost 6 bases, J lost 2 bases, and 13 bases lay in between. CDR3 DNA sequence: TGTGCCAGCAGGCCTCAGGGTTCCAACTATGGCTACACCTTC. Protein: CASRPQGSNYGYTF.